The source of this T cell receptor (beta chain) is a study of blood T cell repertoires in COVID-19. Whole-study context: The United States, Italy and Spain provided the acute and convalescent COVID-19 samples. T cells, B-cell-depleted T cells, or PBMCs provided the cDNA or gDNA that served as material.

Germline loops: CDR1 MNHEY, CDR2 SVGAGI. The CDR3 extends over 16 amino acids. V lost 3 bases and J lost 6, with 20 bases in between. Per the study methods: Researchers report that nucleated cell counts were estimated from reference gene primer amplification. TCRdb keeps only in-frame clones here, not all; method: immunoSEQ multiplex PCR. That table furnishes V, J and clone size, whereas the DNA furnished D and trimming. The data contain fewer than 150,000 clones, about 79% of them singletons. The chain is built from TRBV6-5 and TRBJ1-2; D call uncertain. This TCR came from a man between 65 and 79 years old with acute or convalescent COVID-19. Sequenced sample: peripheral blood. CDR3 DNA: TGTGCCAGCAGTTATTTCTCGGCAGGTCCCAAGAATGGCTACACCTTC. It translates to CASSYFSAGPKNGYTF.